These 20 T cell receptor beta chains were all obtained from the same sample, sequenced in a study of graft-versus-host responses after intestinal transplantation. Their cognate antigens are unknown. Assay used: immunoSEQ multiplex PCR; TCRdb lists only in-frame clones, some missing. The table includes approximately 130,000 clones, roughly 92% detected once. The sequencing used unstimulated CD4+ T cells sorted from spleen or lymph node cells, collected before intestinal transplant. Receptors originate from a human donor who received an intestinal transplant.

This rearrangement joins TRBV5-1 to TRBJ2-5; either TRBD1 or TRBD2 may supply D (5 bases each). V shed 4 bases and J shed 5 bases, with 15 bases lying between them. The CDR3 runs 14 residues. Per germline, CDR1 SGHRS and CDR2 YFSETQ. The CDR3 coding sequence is TGCGCCAGCAGCCTCCGGGACCGGACGGAGACCCAGTACTTC. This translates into CASSLRDRTETQYF.

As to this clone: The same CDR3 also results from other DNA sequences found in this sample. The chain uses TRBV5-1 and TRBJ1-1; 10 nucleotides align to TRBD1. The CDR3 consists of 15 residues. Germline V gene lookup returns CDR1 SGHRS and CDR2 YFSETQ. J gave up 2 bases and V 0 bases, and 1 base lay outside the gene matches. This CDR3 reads CASSLGTGGNTEAFF. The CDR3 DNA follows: TGCGCCAGCAGCTTGGGGACAGGGGGTAACACTGAAGCTTTCTTT.

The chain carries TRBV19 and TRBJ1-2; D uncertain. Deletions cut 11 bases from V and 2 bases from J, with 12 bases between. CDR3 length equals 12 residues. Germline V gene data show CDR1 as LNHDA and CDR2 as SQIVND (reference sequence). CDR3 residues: CALETPNYGYTF. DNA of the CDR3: TGTGCCCTCGAGACTCCGAACTATGGCTACACCTTC.

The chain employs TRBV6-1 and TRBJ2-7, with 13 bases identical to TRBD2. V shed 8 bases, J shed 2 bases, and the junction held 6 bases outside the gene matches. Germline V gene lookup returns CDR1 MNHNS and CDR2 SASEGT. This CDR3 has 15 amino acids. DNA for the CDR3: TGTGCCAGCGGATGGACTAGCGGGGGTGCCTACGAGCAGTACTTC. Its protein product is CASGWTSGGAYEQYF.

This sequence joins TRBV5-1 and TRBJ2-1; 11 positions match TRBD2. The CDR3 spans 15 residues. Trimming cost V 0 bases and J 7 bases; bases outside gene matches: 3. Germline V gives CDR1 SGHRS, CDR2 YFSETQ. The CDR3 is CASSLGPSGGNEQFF. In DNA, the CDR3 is TGCGCCAGCAGCTTGGGGCCTAGCGGGGGGAATGAGCAGTTCTTC.

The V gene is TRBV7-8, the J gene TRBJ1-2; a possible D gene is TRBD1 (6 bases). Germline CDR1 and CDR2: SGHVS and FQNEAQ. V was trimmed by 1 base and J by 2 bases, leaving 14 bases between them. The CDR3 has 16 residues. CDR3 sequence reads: CASSLDREVLNYGYTF. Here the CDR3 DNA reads TGTGCCAGCAGCTTAGACAGGGAAGTCCTAAACTATGGCTACACCTTC.

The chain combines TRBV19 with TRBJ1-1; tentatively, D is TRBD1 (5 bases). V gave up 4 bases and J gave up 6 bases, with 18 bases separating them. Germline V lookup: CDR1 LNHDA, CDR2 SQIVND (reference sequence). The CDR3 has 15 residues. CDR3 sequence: CASSKGRTALSEAFF. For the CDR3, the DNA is TGTGCCAGTAGTAAGGGACGGACGGCTTTGTCTGAAGCTTTCTTT.

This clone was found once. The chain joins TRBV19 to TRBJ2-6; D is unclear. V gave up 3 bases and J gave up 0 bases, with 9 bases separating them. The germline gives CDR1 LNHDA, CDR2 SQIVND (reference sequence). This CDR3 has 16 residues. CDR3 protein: CASSMTPISGANVLTF. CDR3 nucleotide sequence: TGTGCCAGTAGTATGACACCTATCTCTGGGGCCAACGTCCTGACTTTC.

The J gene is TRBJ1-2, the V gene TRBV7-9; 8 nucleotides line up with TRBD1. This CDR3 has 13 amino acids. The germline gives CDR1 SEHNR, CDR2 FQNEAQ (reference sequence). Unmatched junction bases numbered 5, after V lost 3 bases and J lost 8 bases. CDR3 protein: CASSLTGVRGYTF. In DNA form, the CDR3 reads TGTGCCAGCAGCTTGACAGGGGTTAGGGGCTACACCTTC.

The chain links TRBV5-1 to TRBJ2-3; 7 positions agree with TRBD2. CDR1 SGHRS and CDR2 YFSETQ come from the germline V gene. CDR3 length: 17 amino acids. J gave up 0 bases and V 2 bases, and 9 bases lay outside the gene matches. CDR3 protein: CASSLPLADQSTDTQYF. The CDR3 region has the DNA TGCGCCAGCAGCTTACCCCTAGCGGATCAAAGCACAGATACGCAGTATTTT. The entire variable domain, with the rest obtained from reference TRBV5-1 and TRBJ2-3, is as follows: KAGVTQTPRYLIKTRGQQVTLSCSPISGHRSVSWYQQTPGQGLQFLFEYFSETQRNKGNFPGRFSGRQFSNSRSEMNVSTLELGDSALYLCASSLPLADQSTDTQYFGPGTRLTVL.

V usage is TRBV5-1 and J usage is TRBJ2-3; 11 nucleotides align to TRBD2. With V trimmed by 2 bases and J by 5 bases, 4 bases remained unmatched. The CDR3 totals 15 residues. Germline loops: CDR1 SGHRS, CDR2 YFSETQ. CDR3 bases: TGCGCCAGCAGCTTTCTAGCGGGGGGAGGAGATACGCAGTATTTT. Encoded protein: CASSFLAGGGDTQYF.

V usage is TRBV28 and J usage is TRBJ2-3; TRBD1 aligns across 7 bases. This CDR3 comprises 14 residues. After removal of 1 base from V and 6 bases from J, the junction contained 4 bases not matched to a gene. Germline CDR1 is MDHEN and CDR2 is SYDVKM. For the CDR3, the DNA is TGTGCCAGCAGTTTATTGACAGGGACCGATACGCAGTATTTT. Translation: CASSLLTGTDTQYF.

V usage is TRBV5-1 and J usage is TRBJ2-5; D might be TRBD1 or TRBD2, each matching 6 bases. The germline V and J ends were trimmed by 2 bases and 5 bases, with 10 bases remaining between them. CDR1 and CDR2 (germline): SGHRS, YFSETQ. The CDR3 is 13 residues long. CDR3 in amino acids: CASSLRRGETQYF. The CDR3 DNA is TGCGCCAGCAGCTTAAGGAGGGGGGAGACCCAGTACTTC.

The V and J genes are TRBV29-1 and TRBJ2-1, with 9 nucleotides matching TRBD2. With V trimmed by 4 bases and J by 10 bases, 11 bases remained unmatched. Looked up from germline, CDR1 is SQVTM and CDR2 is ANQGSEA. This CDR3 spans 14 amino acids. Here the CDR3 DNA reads TGCAGCGTTGGTTTGGCGGGGGGGCCGGAGGAGCAGTTCTTC. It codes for CSVGLAGGPEEQFF.

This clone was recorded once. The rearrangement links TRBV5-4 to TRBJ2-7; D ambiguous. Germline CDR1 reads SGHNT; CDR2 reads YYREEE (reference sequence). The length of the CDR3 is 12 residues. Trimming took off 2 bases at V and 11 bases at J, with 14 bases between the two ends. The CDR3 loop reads CASSLVGASEYF. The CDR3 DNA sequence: TGTGCCAGCAGCTTAGTAGGAGCCTCTGAGTACTTC.

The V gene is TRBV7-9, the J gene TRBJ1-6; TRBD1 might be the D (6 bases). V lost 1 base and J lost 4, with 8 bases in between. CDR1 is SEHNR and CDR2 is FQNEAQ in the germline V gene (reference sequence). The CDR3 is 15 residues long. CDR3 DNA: TGTGCCAGCAGCTTAGGGGACACTTATAATTCACCCCTCCACTTT. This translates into CASSLGDTYNSPLHF.

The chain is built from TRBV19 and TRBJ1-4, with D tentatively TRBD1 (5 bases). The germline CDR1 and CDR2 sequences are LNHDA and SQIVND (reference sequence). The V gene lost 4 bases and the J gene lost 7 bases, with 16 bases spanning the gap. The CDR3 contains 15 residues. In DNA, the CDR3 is TGTGCCAGTAGTAAGGAGGGGTGGAGGAGTGAAAAACTGTTTTTT. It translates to CASSKEGWRSEKLFF.

In DNA, the CDR3 is TGTGCCAGCAGCTTAGAGCTTGGGGACAGCTACTACGAGCAGTACTTC. Translated: CASSLELGDSYYEQYF. The chain uses TRBV11-2 and TRBJ2-7, with 7 positions matching TRBD1. Germline-derived CDR1 and CDR2 are SGHAT and FQNNGV. The CDR3 runs 16 residues. V dropped 0 bases and J dropped 3; count of bases not matched to a gene: 8. Full variable domain (rest looked up from reference TRBV11-2 and TRBJ2-7): EAGVAQSPRYKIIEKRQSVAFWCNPISGHATLYWYQQILGQGPKLLIQFQNNGVVDDSQLPKDRFSAERLKGVDSTLKIQPAKLEDSAVYLCASSLELGDSYYEQYFGPGTRLTVT.

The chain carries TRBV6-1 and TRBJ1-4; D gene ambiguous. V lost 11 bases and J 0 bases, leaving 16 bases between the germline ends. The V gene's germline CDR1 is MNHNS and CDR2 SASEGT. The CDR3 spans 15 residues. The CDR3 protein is CASKGFLATNEKLFF. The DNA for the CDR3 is TGTGCCTCAAAGGGTTTTTTGGCAACTAATGAAAAACTGTTTTTT.

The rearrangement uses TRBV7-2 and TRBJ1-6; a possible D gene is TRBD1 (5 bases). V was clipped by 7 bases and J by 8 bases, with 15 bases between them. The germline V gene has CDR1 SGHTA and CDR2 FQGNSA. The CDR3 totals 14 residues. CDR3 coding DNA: TGTGCCAGCACGGTGGGGGTGGGTCATTCACCCCTCCACTTT. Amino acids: CASTVGVGHSPLHF. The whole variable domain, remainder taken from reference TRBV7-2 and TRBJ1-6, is GAGVSQSPSNKVTEKGKDVELRCDPISGHTALYWYRQSLGQGLEFLIYFQGNSAPDKSGLPSDRFSAERTGGSVSTLTIQRTQQEDSAVYLCASTVGVGHSPLHFGNGTRLTVT.